The 11 T cell receptor beta chains presented below share a single source sample, sequenced in a study of blood T cell repertoires in COVID-19. Generated by immunoSEQ multiplex PCR, the TCRdb table keeps only in-frame clones and is missing some. The sample holds 350,000 to 400,000 clones, less than 90% seen once. The specimen was peripheral blood. These receptors came from a woman aged 55-69 years with COVID-19, enrolled during active disease.

V gene TRBV2 combines with J gene TRBJ1-2; D perhaps matches TRBD1 (5 bases). The CDR3 is 17 residues long. Trimming left V 5 bases short and J 2 bases short, with 21 bases between. CDR1 is SNHLY and CDR2 is FYNNEI in the germline V gene. The CDR3 DNA follows: TGTGCCAGCAGTTGGGGCGATCTAGGGCGGATGAACTATGGCTACACCTTC. It specifies CASSWGDLGRMNYGYTF. The full variable domain, with the rest looked up from reference TRBV2 and TRBJ1-2, is EPEVTQTPSHQVTQMGQEVILRCVPISNHLYFYWYRQILGQKVEFLVSFYNNEISEKSEIFDDQFSVERPDGSNFTLKIRSTKLEDSAMYFCASSWGDLGRMNYGYTFGSGTRLTVV.

This rearrangement joins TRBV7-6 to TRBJ1-2; TRBD1 might be the D (5 bases). This CDR3 is built from 16 residues. Trimming took 5 bases from V and 6 from J, leaving 22 bases between them. Germline CDR1 reads SGHVS; CDR2 reads FNYEAQ. CDR3 in DNA: TGTGCCAGCAGCCACGCTCCGGGCCCGGGGGTGGATGGCTACACCTTC. Translating it yields CASSHAPGPGVDGYTF.

This chain links TRBV11-2 with TRBJ1-1; TRBD1 agrees at 8 bases. The CDR3 has 14 amino acids. Germline CDR1 and CDR2: SGHAT and FQNNGV. With 6 bases clipped from V and 6 bases from J, the junction kept 9 bases outside the gene matches. The CDR3 here is CASRSDRVLSEAFF. The CDR3 DNA follows: TGTGCCAGCAGATCGGACAGGGTATTGTCTGAAGCTTTCTTT.

The chain joins TRBV13 to TRBJ2-3; 8 nucleotides align to TRBD2. V lost 4 bases, J lost 0 bases, and 9 bases stayed unmatched. The CDR3 spans 17 residues. Per the germline V gene, CDR1 is PRHDT and CDR2 is FYEKMQ (reference sequence). CDR3 loop: CASSSKLAGKSTDTQYF. Written as DNA, the CDR3 is TGTGCCAGCAGCTCCAAGTTAGCGGGGAAAAGCACAGATACGCAGTATTTT.

This clone appeared once. The rearrangement uses TRBV3-1 (or the pseudogene TRBV3-2) and TRBJ2-3, with 7 positions matching TRBD2. This CDR3 is built from 15 residues. Germline-derived CDR1 and CDR2 are LGHDT and YNNKEL (reference sequence). V shed 0 bases, J shed 3 bases, and the junction held 3 bases outside the gene matches. CDR3 amino acids: CASSQDWGGTDTQYF. CDR3 nucleotides: TGTGCCAGCAGCCAAGATTGGGGGGGTACAGATACGCAGTATTTT.

This chain links TRBV4-1 with TRBJ2-1; D unclear. Germline assignment: CDR1 MGHRA and CDR2 YSYEKL. The CDR3 is 15 residues long. Trimming took off 0 bases at V and 3 bases at J, with 9 bases between the two ends. The CDR3 nucleotides are TGCGCCAGCAGCCAAGATAACAGAGACTACAATGAGCAGTTCTTC. Translating it yields CASSQDNRDYNEQFF.

The rearrangement links TRBV10-3 to TRBJ1-4, with TRBD1 as a possible D gene (6 bases). V dropped 4 bases and J dropped 0 bases, with 12 bases sitting between them. There are 16 residues in the CDR3. Germline V gene lookup returns CDR1 ENHRY and CDR2 SYGVKD. This CDR3 reads CAISAGRGPTNEKLFF. DNA of the CDR3: TGTGCCATCAGTGCGGGCAGGGGCCCAACTAATGAAAAACTGTTTTTT.

This rearrangement joins TRBV9 to TRBJ1-2, with no clear D. V shed 0 bases and J shed 5 bases, with 8 bases lying between them. Germline values: CDR1 SGDLS, CDR2 YYNGEE. This CDR3 is built from 13 residues. CDR3 bases: TGTGCCAGCAGCGTAGGGGCACAGTATGGCTACACCTTC. Encoded protein: CASSVGAQYGYTF.

The chain uses TRBV12-3 or TRBV12-4 and TRBJ1-2, with a possible D match to TRBD1 (5 bases). V lost 4 bases to trimming and J lost 6 bases, with 9 bases between them. The CDR3 runs to 12 residues. The DNA for the CDR3 is TGTGCCAGCAGTTCATTCAGGGATGGCTACACCTTC. Amino acids: CASSSFRDGYTF.

This chain joins TRBV6-5 and TRBJ1-5; no firm D call. CDR3 size: 13 residues. Trimming took 8 bases from V and 11 from J, leaving 19 bases between them. Germline-derived CDR1 and CDR2 are MNHEY and SVGAGI. The chain's CDR3 is CASLRAGESAQHF. The CDR3 bases are TGTGCCAGCTTGAGGGCAGGAGAATCAGCCCAGCATTTT.

This sequence joins TRBV23-1 and TRBJ2-2; D uncertain. TRBV23-1 is designated an ORF whose function remains uncertain. The CDR3 length is 14 residues. Trimming removed 0 bases from V and 7 bases from J, with 9 bases in between. DNA for the CDR3: TGCGCCAGCAGTCAATCTCAAGAGTACGGGGAGCTGTTTTTT. This gives the protein CASSQSQEYGELFF.